This T cell receptor beta chain is from a study of T cell responses to AZD1222 COVID-19 vaccine. Some clones are missing from TCRdb's copy, which holds only in-frame ones; the method was immunoSEQ multiplex PCR. In the table there are around 120,000 clones, less than 90% of which are singletons. Worth noting for this clone: Its antigen is as yet unknown.

Findings of the study overall: Spike-specific TCR breadth and depth were elevated following two AZD1222 doses. Clonal diversity may have been underestimated, and the donors were mostly white British, with more females than males.

Germline CDR1 reads LGHDT; CDR2 reads YNNKEL (reference sequence). CDR3 length equals 15 residues. The V gene lost 4 bases and the J gene lost 7 bases, with 17 bases spanning the gap. The sequence came from an adult in good health. The sample here was peripheral blood, taken on day 0 of AZD1222 vaccination. V gene TRBV3-1 (or the pseudogene TRBV3-2) combines with J gene TRBJ1-5; D possibly corresponds to TRBD1 (5 bases). In DNA, the CDR3 is TGTGCCAGCAGCCTACAGGAACGTGGCGGGCAGCCCCAGCATTTT. This codes for CASSLQERGGQPQHF.